A single sample is the source of the 30 T cell receptor beta chains below, sequenced in a study of T cells in Graves' hyperthyroidism and ophthalmopathy. TCR beta CDR3 regions were amplified from RNA. An initial round of RT-PCR targeting the TCR CDR3 relied on the HTBI primer set. One entry per CDR3 protein results from TCRdb running MiXCR on the multiplex PCR reads. This table holds about 560,000 distinct CDR3 sequences, approximately 16% found once. The sample taken for sequencing was blood. The receptors here all came from a young woman with Graves' hyperthyroidism.

This clonotype was seen many times. CDR3 bases: TGCAGTGCTAGAGATGGCATCTGGACGGTAAACGGCTACACCTTC. Protein: CSARDGIWTVNGYTF. The chain links TRBV20-1 to TRBJ1-2; no definite D call. The V end was cut by 0 bases, the J end by 8 bases, with 19 bases between. The CDR3 loop spans 15 amino acids. Germline V lookup: CDR1 DFQATT, CDR2 SNEGSKA (reference sequence).

This clonotype was seen a handful of times. J is TRBJ1-1 and V is TRBV7-9; D gene ambiguous. The V end lost 2 bases, the J end lost 4 bases, and 11 bases lay between the germline ends. This CDR3 is 14 amino acids long. Germline V gene data show CDR1 as SEHNR and CDR2 as FQNEAQ (reference sequence). CDR3 coding DNA: TGTGCCAGCAGCTTACCCGGGGTGCTCACTGAAGCTTTCTTT. The encoded protein is CASSLPGVLTEAFF.

The J gene is TRBJ1-2, the V gene TRBV5-4, with 9 bases that match TRBD1. The CDR3 extends over 15 amino acids. V trimming: 0 bases; J trimming: 5 bases; junction bases outside the gene matches: 5. The germline V gene has CDR1 SGHNT and CDR2 YYREEE (reference sequence). The CDR3 DNA sequence: TGTGCCAGCAGCTTGGCCGGGACAGGGAAGTATGGCTACACCTTC. Translated, it gives CASSLAGTGKYGYTF.

This clonotype was observed many times. V is TRBV10-1 and J is TRBJ2-7, with unresolved D. Trimming pared 8 bases from V and 10 bases from J, leaving 9 bases between. The CDR3 length is 9 residues. Germline values: CDR1 WNHNN, CDR2 SYGVQD (reference sequence). For the CDR3, the DNA is TGCGCCAGCTTAAGCGAACAGTACTTC. Its translation is CASLSEQYF.

V gene TRBV5-1 combines with J gene TRBJ2-1; D unresolved. CDR3 size: 15 residues. The V gene's germline CDR1 is SGHRS and CDR2 YFSETQ. Trimming removed 6 bases at V and 1 base at J, with 14 bases between. Here the CDR3 reads CASTLGTVSYNEQFF. The DNA of the CDR3 is TGCGCCAGCACCCTGGGAACGGTTTCCTACAATGAGCAGTTCTTC.

Remarks on this clonotype: A much more abundant neighbour one base away suggests this may be a read error. The V gene is TRBV7-9, the J gene TRBJ1-4, with D perhaps matching TRBD1 (5 bases). Germline V gene data show CDR1 as SEHNR and CDR2 as FQNEAQ (reference sequence). The CDR3 is 14 residues long. CDR3 nucleotides: TGTGCCAGCAGCAAAGGATGGGGCTATGAAACACTGTTTTTT. Its protein product is CASSKGWGYETLFF. Combining the CDR3 with reference TRBV7-9 and TRBJ1-4 gives the whole variable domain DTGVSQNPRHKITKRGQNVTFRCDPISEHNRLYWYRQTLGQGPEFLTYFQNEAQLEKSRLLSDRFSAERPKGSFSTLEIQRTEQGDSAMYLCASSKGWGYETLFFGSGTQLSVL.

This clonotype came up many times. The chain employs TRBV28 and TRBJ2-5, with D perhaps given as TRBD1 or TRBD2 (5 bases each). Trimming left V 6 bases short and J 5 bases short, with 19 bases between. Looked up from germline, CDR1 is MDHEN and CDR2 is SYDVKM. The CDR3 contains 15 residues. The CDR3 here is CASSSKTGLVETQYF. As DNA, the CDR3 is TGTGCCAGCAGCTCGAAGACGGGGCTTGTGGAGACCCAGTACTTC.

This clonotype was observed at least ten times. The rearrangement links TRBV3-1 to TRBJ1-4, with D uncertain. From germline, CDR1 is LGHDT and CDR2 YNNKEL (reference sequence). This CDR3 comprises 13 residues. The V gene lost 3 bases and the J gene lost 7 bases, with 9 bases spanning the gap. The CDR3 spells CASSHPMAEKLFF. The CDR3 DNA sequence: TGTGCCAGCAGCCACCCCATGGCTGAAAAACTGTTTTTT.

The V and J genes are TRBV6-1 and TRBJ1-5; D perhaps matches TRBD1 (6 bases). Germline lookup yields CDR1 MNHNS and CDR2 SASEGT. This CDR3 contains 16 residues. The V end was cut by 7 bases, the J end by 6 bases, with 22 bases between. CDR3 sequence (DNA): TGTGCCAGCAACTATAGGGGGGGGGCAAGGCGTCAGCCCCAGCATTTT. Its protein is CASNYRGGARRQPQHF.

This clonotype was counted once. The chain is built from TRBV5-1 and TRBJ2-7; 8 bases fit TRBD1. The CDR3 is made up of 15 amino acids. CDR1 and CDR2 from the germline V gene are SGHRS and YFSETQ. Trimming at V came to 0 bases and at J to 5 bases, leaving 7 bases not matched to a gene. This CDR3 reads CASSLVGQGLDEQYF. DNA of the CDR3: TGCGCCAGCAGCTTGGTAGGACAGGGTCTCGACGAGCAGTACTTC.

This clonotype was seen a few times. The chain recombines TRBV6-1 with TRBJ1-1; possible D gene TRBD1, 5 bases. Trimming shortened V by 6 bases and J by 3 bases, and 11 bases separated the two germline ends. The CDR3 is 13 residues long. Germline CDR1 is MNHNS and CDR2 is SASEGT. The CDR3 bases are TGTGCCAGCAGGGGGACGATCTACACTGAAGCTTTCTTT. Its protein is CASRGTIYTEAFF.

J is TRBJ2-7 and V is TRBV7-9; 8 nucleotides agree with TRBD1. There are 14 residues in the CDR3. Germline V CDR1 and CDR2: SEHNR, FQNEAQ (reference sequence). The ends lost 1 base at V and 7 bases at J; junction bases unmatched: 6. The CDR3: CASSLGTGSREQYF. The CDR3 DNA is TGTGCCAGCAGCTTAGGGACAGGGTCGCGAGAGCAGTACTTC. Together with reference TRBV7-9 and TRBJ2-7, the CDR3 gives the full variable domain: DTGVSQNPRHKITKRGQNVTFRCDPISEHNRLYWYRQTLGQGPEFLTYFQNEAQLEKSRLLSDRFSAERPKGSFSTLEIQRTEQGDSAMYLCASSLGTGSREQYFGPGTRLTVT.

This clonotype was seen repeatedly, ten times or more. The chain employs TRBV20-1 and TRBJ2-7, with 8 bases matching TRBD2. The V gene end was trimmed by 2 bases and the J gene end by 2 bases; junction bases not matched to a gene: 2. The CDR3 consists of 13 residues. The germline CDR1 and CDR2 sequences are DFQATT and SNEGSKA (reference sequence). The CDR3: CSARFGGAYEQYF. In nucleotides, the CDR3 is TGCAGTGCTAGATTCGGGGGGGCCTACGAGCAGTACTTC.

This clonotype was seen ten or more times. Germline and junction disagree at one end, which may indicate a read error. The J gene is TRBJ2-5, the V gene TRBV7-7, with TRBD2 as a possible D gene (6 bases). Per the germline V gene, CDR1 is SSHAT and CDR2 is FNYEAQ (reference sequence). The CDR3 runs to 15 residues. In nucleotides, the CDR3 is TGTGCTAGCAGCCGATCCGCCGGCGCGGGGGAGACCCAGTACTTC. This translates into CASSRSAGAGETQYF.

This clonotype was seen many times. This sequence joins TRBV18 and TRBJ1-5, with no clear D. The CDR3 totals 14 residues. Germline CDR1 reads KGHSH; CDR2 reads LQKENI. V lost 3 bases and J lost 1, with 7 bases in between. CDR3 loop: CASSPVGSNQPQHF. The CDR3 DNA is TGTGCCAGCTCACCGGTTGGCAGCAATCAGCCCCAGCATTTT.

V usage is TRBV6-1 and J usage is TRBJ1-2, with D hard to call. This CDR3 has 14 amino acids. Germline CDR1 is MNHNS and CDR2 is SASEGT. The V end was cut by 6 bases, the J end by 5 bases, with 16 bases between. CDR3 loop: CASSTDGIGYGYTF. Written as DNA, the CDR3 is TGTGCCAGCAGCACCGACGGGATTGGTTATGGCTACACCTTC.

This clonotype was seen a few times. The rearrangement uses TRBV7-2 and TRBJ2-7; no clear D gene. This CDR3 comprises 15 residues. The V gene's germline CDR1 is SGHTA and CDR2 FQGNSA. Deletions cut 0 bases from V and 2 bases from J, with 11 bases between. This CDR3 reads CASSLAGEVTYEQYF. The DNA of the CDR3 is TGTGCCAGCAGCTTAGCGGGTGAGGTCACCTACGAGCAGTACTTC.

The chain joins TRBV27 to TRBJ1-3; no clear D gene. This CDR3 spans 14 amino acids. The V end was cut by 6 bases, the J end by 0 bases, with 9 bases between. CDR1 is MNHEY and CDR2 is SMNVEV in the germline V gene (reference sequence). CDR3: CASSQVGSGNTIYF. The CDR3 region has the DNA TGTGCCAGCAGCCAGGTTGGCTCTGGAAACACCATATATTTT.

This clonotype has at least ten counts. The J gene is TRBJ2-1, the V gene TRBV7-9; 8 positions agree with TRBD1. CDR1 is SEHNR, CDR2 FQNEAQ, per germline (reference sequence). V was clipped by 5 bases and J by 3 bases; unmatched bases: 6. The CDR3 totals 15 residues. This CDR3 reads CASSRSGTGYNEQFF. The CDR3 DNA sequence: TGTGCCAGCAGCCGGTCGGGGACAGGCTACAATGAGCAGTTCTTC.

Concerning this clonotype: This may be a read error: a much more frequent sequence differs by one nucleotide. The genes are TRBV6-5 and TRBJ1-2; 8 bases match TRBD1. Germline V CDR1 and CDR2: MNHEY, SVGAGI. The CDR3 is 15 amino acids. The CDR3 spells CASSYSDRAYNGYAF. Here the CDR3 DNA reads TGTGCCAGCAGTTACTCGGACAGGGCCTACAATGGCTACGCCTTC.

The chain employs TRBV20-1 and TRBJ1-1; D not resolved. CDR1 is DFQATT, CDR2 SNEGSKA, per germline (reference sequence). The CDR3 sequence is 13 residues long. V was pared by 6 bases and J by 5 bases, with 16 bases between. CDR3 sequence reads: CSAFLGYGTEAFF. The CDR3 DNA is TGCAGTGCCTTCCTAGGGTATGGTACTGAAGCTTTCTTT.

This clonotype has a count of ten or more. The chain has TRBV15 and TRBJ1-1; D uncertain. The CDR3 spans 14 residues. CDR1 and CDR2 from the germline V gene are LNHNV and YYDKDF (reference sequence). V was clipped by 3 bases and J by 3 bases, with 11 bases between them. In DNA form, the CDR3 reads TGTGCCACCAGCAGTGGCAACAGACACACTGAAGCTTTCTTT. Protein: CATSSGNRHTEAFF.

This clonotype occurred many times. The chain employs TRBV7-2 and TRBJ2-5; 11 nucleotides align to TRBD2. J lost 1 base, V lost 7 bases, and 17 bases had no gene match. The CDR3 extends over 19 amino acids. Germline assignment: CDR1 SGHTA and CDR2 FQGNSA. The CDR3 DNA is TGTGCCAGCACCCTCCGGGCTAGCGGGGGGCCCCGAATCCAAGAGACCCAGTACTTC. It translates to CASTLRASGGPRIQETQYF. Using reference TRBV7-2 and TRBJ2-5 for the parts outside the CDR3, the full variable domain is GAGVSQSPSNKVTEKGKDVELRCDPISGHTALYWYRQSLGQGLEFLIYFQGNSAPDKSGLPSDRFSAERTGGSVSTLTIQRTQQEDSAVYLCASTLRASGGPRIQETQYFGPGTRLLVL.

This clonotype was counted ten times or more. The CDR3 DNA sequence: TGTGCCTGGACAATTCAGGGGGCTGGGGCCAACGTCCTGACTTTC. Translating it yields CAWTIQGAGANVLTF. The rearrangement uses TRBV30 and TRBJ2-6; 7 nucleotides align to TRBD1. V lost 4 bases, J lost 2 bases, and 5 bases stayed unmatched. Germline V CDR1 and CDR2: GTSNPN, SVGIG (reference sequence). The CDR3 is made up of 15 amino acids.

This clonotype was observed a handful of times. The junction and the germline gene differ at one end; a read error may be behind it. The chain couples TRBV7-9 to TRBJ2-7; D is unresolved. Germline values: CDR1 SEHNR, CDR2 FQNEAQ (reference sequence). The CDR3 extends over 13 amino acids. The CDR3: CASNLALGHEQYF. In DNA, the CDR3 is TGTGCCAGCAACTTAGCTCTCGGGCACGAGCAGTACTTC.

This clonotype was observed at least ten times. The chain is built from TRBV6-1 and TRBJ2-1, with D hard to call. Per germline, CDR1 MNHNS and CDR2 SASEGT. Trimming removed 3 bases from V and 3 bases from J, with 6 bases in between. CDR3 length: 13 amino acids. The CDR3 DNA sequence: TGTGCCAGCAGTGATGACGACTACAATGAGCAGTTCTTC. Translation gives CASSDDDYNEQFF.

This sequence joins TRBV7-2 and TRBJ1-3; no definite D call. The CDR3 loop spans 17 amino acids. Germline CDR1 reads SGHTA; CDR2 reads FQGNSA. V lost 2 bases and J 0 bases, leaving 14 bases between the germline ends. As DNA, the CDR3 is TGTGCCAGCAGCTTATCTAACCCCTCGAGCTCTGGAAACACCATATATTTT. It codes for CASSLSNPSSSGNTIYF. The whole variable domain, remainder taken from reference TRBV7-2 and TRBJ1-3, is GAGVSQSPSNKVTEKGKDVELRCDPISGHTALYWYRQSLGQGLEFLIYFQGNSAPDKSGLPSDRFSAERTGGSVSTLTIQRTQQEDSAVYLCASSLSNPSSSGNTIYFGEGSWLTVV.

This chain uses TRBV7-9 with TRBJ2-1; perhaps TRBD2 as D (6 bases). Trimming took 1 base from V and 6 from J, leaving 10 bases between them. The CDR3 is made up of 14 amino acids. Germline CDR1 reads SEHNR; CDR2 reads FQNEAQ (reference sequence). The CDR3 coding sequence is TGTGCCAGCAGCTTAGGGGACTTCATCAATGAGCAGTTCTTC. Translation: CASSLGDFINEQFF.

This clonotype was counted at least ten times. The J gene is TRBJ1-1, the V gene TRBV4-2; no definite D call. Trimming left V 1 base short and J 1 base short, with 4 bases between. Per germline, CDR1 LGHNA and CDR2 YNFKEQ. The CDR3 has 13 amino acids. The CDR3 coding sequence is TGTGCCAGCAGCCAAGTGAAGAACACTGAAGCTTTCTTT. Its protein product is CASSQVKNTEAFF.

This clonotype came up many times. The chain couples TRBV10-1 to TRBJ1-2; D might be TRBD1 (5 bases). Germline loops: CDR1 WNHNN, CDR2 SYGVQD (reference sequence). This CDR3 is 15 amino acids long. Trimming shortened V by 6 bases and J by 2 bases, and 16 bases separated the two germline ends. Here the CDR3 reads CASSAGTIPNYGYTF. The CDR3, as DNA: TGCGCCAGCAGCGCCGGGACGATCCCAAACTATGGCTACACCTTC.